These 22 T cell receptor beta chains were all obtained from the same sample, sequenced in a study of shared clonotypes between healthy human individuals. Produced via immunoSEQ multiplex PCR; TCRdb's table is partial and in-frame only. The table has 2,100,000 or so clones, around 95% seen once. The sequencing sample was made of naive CD4+ T cells sorted from blood. This sample's subset: CD45RA+ positively selected. The source of these receptors is a man younger than 30 in good health.

A single count supports this clone. The rearrangement links TRBV4-1 to TRBJ2-7; a weak D match, TRBD1 (5 bases). The V end was cut by 1 base, the J end by 3 bases, with 10 bases between. The CDR3 runs 14 residues. In germline, CDR1 is MGHRA, CDR2 YSYEKL. CDR3 in DNA: TGCGCCAGCAGCCAAGGGGAACAGGACTACGAGCAGTACTTC. Its translation is CASSQGEQDYEQYF.

J is TRBJ2-2 and V is TRBV6-1, with unresolved D. The germline V gene encodes CDR1 MNHNS and CDR2 SASEGT. This CDR3 comprises 16 residues. Trimming left V 2 bases short and J 6 bases short, with 16 bases between. CDR3 region: CASSERSRPNPGELFF. CDR3 nucleotide sequence: TGTGCCAGCAGTGAAAGGTCTCGACCTAATCCCGGGGAGCTGTTTTTT.

The chain has TRBV29-1 and TRBJ1-1; no reliable D call. The CDR3 contains 12 residues. Trimming left V 6 bases short and J 2 bases short, with 10 bases between. Looked up from germline, CDR1 is SQVTM and CDR2 is ANQGSEA. The CDR3 coding sequence is TGCAGCGTAGAGAGGTTTAACACTGAAGCTTTCTTT. This codes for CSVERFNTEAFF. The full variable domain, with the rest looked up from reference TRBV29-1 and TRBJ1-1, is SAVISQKPSRDICQRGTSLTIQCQVDSQVTMMFWYRQQPGQSLTLIATANQGSEATYESGFVIDKFPISRPNLTFSTLTVSNMSPEDSSIYLCSVERFNTEAFFGQGTRLTVV.

The J gene is TRBJ2-7, the V gene TRBV28; 9 bases agree with TRBD2. Germline values: CDR1 MDHEN, CDR2 SYDVKM. After removal of 6 bases from V and 1 base from J, the junction contained 4 bases not matched to a gene. The CDR3 length is 14 residues. Here the CDR3 DNA reads TGTGCCAGCAGACGTAGCGGGAGTTCCTACGAGCAGTACTTC. This codes for CASRRSGSSYEQYF.

This clone was picked up a small number of times. Different DNA sequences within this sample yield the same CDR3. The gene calls are TRBV5-1 and TRBJ2-5; D uncertain. Deletions cut 0 bases from V and 2 bases from J, with 2 bases between. Germline values: CDR1 SGHRS, CDR2 YFSETQ. The CDR3 loop spans 12 amino acids. The CDR3 sequence: CASSLEQETQYF. The CDR3 bases are TGCGCCAGCAGCTTGGAACAAGAGACCCAGTACTTC.

The chain uses TRBV14 and TRBJ2-7; TRBD1 aligns across 7 bases. This CDR3 has 13 residues. CDR1 is SGHDN, CDR2 FVKESK, per germline. Trimming took 4 bases from V and 2 from J; bases not matched to a gene: 2. CDR3 protein: CASSRTGPYEQYF. The DNA of the CDR3 is TGTGCCAGCAGCCGGACAGGACCCTACGAGCAGTACTTC.

The rearrangement uses TRBV19 and TRBJ1-6, with 9 bases identical to TRBD1. Germline-derived CDR1 and CDR2 are LNHDA and SQIVND (reference sequence). The CDR3 sequence is 13 residues long. V was pared by 7 bases and J by 10 bases, with 5 bases of the junction left unmatched. CDR3 nucleotides: TGTGCCAGTAACCGGGACAGGGTCTCACCCCTCCACTTT. Its protein is CASNRDRVSPLHF. Full variable domain (outside the CDR3, taken from reference TRBV19 and TRBJ1-6): DGGITQSPKYLFRKEGQNVTLSCEQNLNHDAMYWYRQDPGQGLRLIYYSQIVNDFQKGDIAEGYSVSREKKESFPLTVTSAQKNPTAFYLCASNRDRVSPLHFGNGTRLTVT.

V usage is TRBV2 and J usage is TRBJ2-5, with D maybe TRBD1 (6 bases). Germline V gene lookup returns CDR1 SNHLY and CDR2 FYNNEI. Trimming stripped 5 bases from V and 3 bases from J, with 10 bases between. The length of the CDR3 is 13 residues. CDR3 protein: CASSSTGKETQYF. Here the CDR3 DNA reads TGTGCCAGCAGTTCTACAGGGAAAGAGACCCAGTACTTC.

The chain links TRBV4-1 to TRBJ2-7; 8 bases are shared with TRBD2. From germline, CDR1 is MGHRA and CDR2 YSYEKL. CDR3 length: 17 residues. V trimming: 4 bases; J trimming: 0 bases; junction bases outside the gene matches: 11. The CDR3 DNA reads as TGCGCCAGCAGCCGCTCGGCCTGGCGGGGGGACTCCTACGAGCAGTACTTC. Translation: CASSRSAWRGDSYEQYF.

The chain joins TRBV5-6 to TRBJ1-2; 7 bases line up with TRBD1. The CDR3 sequence is 13 residues long. Germline trimming cut 0 bases from V and 4 bases from J; bases unmatched to any gene: 0. Germline V gene data show CDR1 as SGHDT and CDR2 as YYEEEE. CDR3 coding DNA: TGTGCCAGCAGCTTGGGGGACAGCTATGGCTACACCTTC. It translates to CASSLGDSYGYTF. Complete variable domain (other parts from reference TRBV5-6 and TRBJ1-2): DAGVTQSPTHLIKTRGQQVTLRCSPKSGHDTVSWYQQALGQGPQFIFQYYEEEERQRGNFPDRFSGHQFPNYSSELNVNALLLGDSALYLCASSLGDSYGYTFGSGTRLTVV.

The V gene is TRBV2, the J gene TRBJ2-2; 9 bases are shared with TRBD2. Germline V gene lookup returns CDR1 SNHLY and CDR2 FYNNEI. The V segment lost 6 bases and the J segment 4 bases; nucleotides outside the gene matches: 6. The length of the CDR3 is 15 residues. This CDR3 reads CASRAASGITGELFF. The CDR3 bases are TGTGCCAGCAGGGCGGCTAGCGGGATCACCGGGGAGCTGTTTTTT. The whole variable domain, filled in from reference TRBV2 and TRBJ2-2, reads EPEVTQTPSHQVTQMGQEVILRCVPISNHLYFYWYRQILGQKVEFLVSFYNNEISEKSEIFDDQFSVERPDGSNFTLKIRSTKLEDSAMYFCASRAASGITGELFFGEGSRLTVL.

The rearrangement uses TRBV6-1 and TRBJ1-5; the D gene is possibly TRBD1 (5 bases). CDR1 MNHNS and CDR2 SASEGT come from the germline V gene. The CDR3 runs to 14 residues. V dropped 7 bases and J dropped 4 bases, with 14 bases sitting between them. CDR3 region: CASTRAEWNQPQHF. CDR3 DNA sequence: TGTGCCAGCACCAGGGCGGAATGGAATCAGCCCCAGCATTTT.

The chain links TRBV4-1 to TRBJ2-5; 8 positions match TRBD1. The germline V gene encodes CDR1 MGHRA and CDR2 YSYEKL. The CDR3 extends over 16 amino acids. Germline trimming cut 3 bases from V and 5 bases from J; bases unmatched to any gene: 11. This CDR3 reads CASSQTSRQGMETQYF. CDR3 in DNA: TGCGCCAGCAGCCAGACTTCGAGACAGGGGATGGAGACCCAGTACTTC.

The V and J genes are TRBV18 and TRBJ2-3, with TRBD2 matching 11 bases. The germline gives CDR1 KGHSH, CDR2 LQKENI. The CDR3 is 17 amino acids. The trim removed 1 base at V and 4 bases at J, leaving 7 bases unmatched. The CDR3 here is CASSPLPSGGPPDTQYF. In nucleotides, the CDR3 is TGTGCCAGCTCACCACTCCCTAGCGGGGGGCCGCCAGATACGCAGTATTTT.

The V and J genes are TRBV6-5 and TRBJ1-3; D gene ambiguous. The CDR3 extends over 11 amino acids. The V end was cut by 8 bases, the J end by 0 bases, with 2 bases between. Germline CDR1 is MNHEY and CDR2 is SVGAGI. This CDR3 reads CASASGNTIYF. The CDR3 nucleotides read TGTGCCAGCGCCTCTGGAAACACCATATATTTT.

The chain is built from TRBV10-3 and TRBJ2-7; tentative D call: TRBD1 (5 bases). This CDR3 is 13 amino acids long. Trimming took 5 bases from V and 2 from J, leaving 10 bases between them. From germline, CDR1 is ENHRY and CDR2 SYGVKD. CDR3 nucleotides: TGTGCCATCAGTCCACAGGATCCCTACGAGCAGTACTTC. Translating it yields CAISPQDPYEQYF.

This clone was detected once. The chain couples TRBV4-1 to TRBJ2-2; D is ambiguous. The CDR3 is 15 residues long. Trimming cost V 1 base and J 5 bases, with 11 bases left between them. Germline V gene data show CDR1 as MGHRA and CDR2 as YSYEKL. The CDR3 here is CASSQVSSKTGELFF. DNA of the CDR3: TGCGCCAGCAGCCAAGTTAGTAGTAAGACCGGGGAGCTGTTTTTT.

The chain uses TRBV19 and TRBJ2-4, with 7 bases identical to TRBD1. The CDR3 has 16 amino acids. Unmatched junction bases numbered 7, after V lost 1 base and J lost 4 bases. The germline CDR1 and CDR2 sequences are LNHDA and SQIVND (reference sequence). As DNA, the CDR3 is TGTGCCAGTAGTATAGCCGAGACAGGGAAGAAAAACATTCAGTACTTC. The encoded protein is CASSIAETGKKNIQYF. Full variable domain (missing parts from reference TRBV19 and TRBJ2-4): DGGITQSPKYLFRKEGQNVTLSCEQNLNHDAMYWYRQDPGQGLRLIYYSQIVNDFQKGDIAEGYSVSREKKESFPLTVTSAQKNPTAFYLCASSIAETGKKNIQYFGAGTRLSVL.

The chain joins TRBV4-1 to TRBJ2-3, with 13 positions matching TRBD2. CDR3 size: 21 residues. In germline, CDR1 is MGHRA, CDR2 YSYEKL. The V and J ends lost 2 bases and 9 bases, in that order; junction bases with no gene match: 23. In DNA form, the CDR3 reads TGCGCCAGCAGCCAACGAACAACAGGGATTGGAGGACTAGCGGGAGTTGCGACGCAGTATTTT. Its protein is CASSQRTTGIGGLAGVATQYF.

This clone was counted a single time. CDR3 loop: CASTQVAGVSYEQYF. CDR3 coding DNA: TGTGCCAGCACCCAAGTGGCGGGCGTCTCCTACGAGCAGTACTTC. The chain carries TRBV7-8 and TRBJ2-7; D is perhaps TRBD2 (5 bases). Germline V gene data show CDR1 as SGHVS and CDR2 as FQNEAQ. V dropped 7 bases and J dropped 0 bases, with 16 bases sitting between them. This CDR3 has 15 residues. Combining the CDR3 with reference TRBV7-8 and TRBJ2-7 gives the whole variable domain GAGVSQSPRYKVAKRGQDVALRCDPISGHVSLFWYQQALGQGPEFLTYFQNEAQLDKSGLPSDRFFAERPEGSVSTLKIQRTQQEDSAVYLCASTQVAGVSYEQYFGPGTRLTVT.

This rearrangement joins TRBV6-5 to TRBJ2-7, with D perhaps given as TRBD1 or TRBD2 (6 bases each). Trimming pared 4 bases from V and 6 bases from J, leaving 16 bases between. CDR3 length: 14 amino acids. Germline CDR1 is MNHEY and CDR2 is SVGAGI. The CDR3: CASSSGGRGGEQYF. In DNA, the CDR3 is TGTGCCAGCAGTTCCGGGGGCCGCGGTGGCGAGCAGTACTTC.

The chain couples TRBV28 to TRBJ2-1; D is possibly TRBD1 or TRBD2 (6 bases each). V was pared by 6 bases and J by 4 bases, with 16 bases between. Germline loops: CDR1 MDHEN, CDR2 SYDVKM. The CDR3 spans 15 residues. Here the CDR3 reads CASSLNLGGYNEQFF. The DNA of the CDR3 is TGTGCCAGCAGCCTTAATTTAGGGGGGTACAATGAGCAGTTCTTC.